The 5 T cell receptor beta chains reported below all come from one sample, sequenced in a study of blood T cell repertoires in COVID-19. Generated by immunoSEQ multiplex PCR, the TCRdb table keeps only in-frame clones and is missing some. The repertoire has 40,000 to 50,000 clones, around 86% of them found once; the top ten carry approximately 2.1%. The material sequenced was peripheral blood. These receptors were collected from a woman of 80 years or more with COVID-19, enrolled during active disease.

The genes are TRBV5-1 and TRBJ1-2, with 8 bases lining up with TRBD1. V dropped 5 bases and J dropped 7; count of bases not matched to a gene: 10. The V gene's germline CDR1 is SGHRS and CDR2 YFSETQ. There are 14 residues in the CDR3. In DNA form, the CDR3 reads TGCGCCAGCAGGATGACAGGGGCCGGGGTTGGCTACACCTTC. Its translation is CASRMTGAGVGYTF.

The V and J genes are TRBV19 and TRBJ2-7; 9 bases map to TRBD2. V was pared by 8 bases and J by 5 bases, with 10 bases of the junction left unmatched. The CDR3 has 14 residues. The germline V gene encodes CDR1 LNHDA and CDR2 SQIVND (reference sequence). CDR3 protein: CASSSGAGGHEQYF. CDR3 DNA: TGTGCCAGTTCCTCAGGAGCGGGAGGTCACGAGCAGTACTTC.

The rearrangement joins TRBV6-1 to TRBJ2-1; maybe TRBD2 (5 bases). This CDR3 is built from 14 residues. Per the germline V gene, CDR1 is MNHNS and CDR2 is SASEGT. With 1 base removed from V and 8 bases from J, the gap between germline ends came to 12 bases. The CDR3 nucleotides are TGTGCCAGCAGTGAAGGCGGCCGAGGGTATGAGCAGTTCTTC. It encodes CASSEGGRGYEQFF.

This chain joins TRBV5-1 and TRBJ2-7, with 9 bases that match TRBD1. The CDR3 is 17 amino acids. CDR1 is SGHRS and CDR2 is YFSETQ in the germline V gene. Trimming at V came to 4 bases and at J to 5 bases, leaving 16 bases not matched to a gene. The CDR3 here is CASSQVTPGTGRNEQYF. CDR3 sequence (DNA): TGCGCCAGCAGCCAGGTCACCCCCGGGACAGGGCGGAACGAGCAGTACTTC.

The chain recombines TRBV27 with TRBJ1-2; D is unresolved. Per germline, CDR1 MNHEY and CDR2 SMNVEV (reference sequence). Trimming cost V 5 bases and J 4 bases, with 17 bases left between them. The CDR3 is 15 amino acids. Here the CDR3 reads CASSLSTAGGYGYTF. The CDR3 nucleotides are TGTGCCAGCAGTCTCTCCACCGCGGGTGGCTATGGCTACACCTTC.